One and the same sample provided the 19 T cell receptor beta chains below, sequenced in a study of human T cells and chemical hapten exposure. The time point is: pre-sensitization, week 0. As for treatment: therapeutic diphenylcyclopropenone sensitization with weekly scalp DPC. TCRdb itself ran the RACE reads through MiXCR, one entry per CDR3 protein. This sample has fewer than 140,000 distinct CDR3 sequences, with 12% found just once. The material sequenced was whole blood, taken in connection with sensitization to the hapten diphenylcyclopropenone (DPC). The receptors were gathered from a woman between 50 and 59 years old with alopecia areata. Some clones in this sample may be carry-over from other donors' samples.

J is TRBJ1-5 and V is TRBV5-6; no clear D. Germline CDR1 SGHDT, CDR2 YYEEEE. V was clipped by 0 bases and J by 1 base, with 5 bases between them. The CDR3 is 14 amino acids. Written as DNA, the CDR3 is TGTGCCAGCAGCTTGGGTATGAGCAATCAGCCCCAGCATTTT. It is translated as CASSLGMSNQPQHF.

This clonotype has a handful of counts. The chain joins TRBV2 to TRBJ2-5; D ambiguous. V was clipped by 9 bases and J by 3 bases, with 11 bases between them. The CDR3 totals 12 residues. The germline CDR1 and CDR2 sequences are SNHLY and FYNNEI. The CDR3: CASLGPEETQYF. Here the CDR3 DNA reads TGTGCCAGTCTCGGACCCGAAGAGACCCAGTACTTC.

The table lists this clonotype with a few counts. The chain recombines TRBV5-1 with TRBJ2-3; possibly TRBD2 for D (6 bases). The CDR3 consists of 15 residues. The germline V gene has CDR1 SGHRS and CDR2 YFSETQ. V lost 5 bases and J lost 3, with 16 bases in between. The CDR3 bases are TGCGCCAGCAGGGGTGGCGGGACCCCTACAGATACGCAGTATTTT. Its translation is CASRGGGTPTDTQYF.

The chain joins TRBV7-6 to TRBJ2-3; D unclear. Germline V gives CDR1 SGHVS, CDR2 FNYEAQ. This CDR3 is built from 14 residues. Trimming took 0 bases from V and 6 from J, leaving 10 bases between them. The CDR3 is CASSLAPEADTQYF. The CDR3 DNA reads TGTGCCAGCAGCTTAGCTCCTGAAGCGGATACGCAGTATTTT.

This sequence joins TRBV18 and TRBJ2-3; D is possibly TRBD2 (6 bases). The ends were cut back, 3 bases at V and 3 bases at J, with 13 bases in the middle. The CDR3 is 15 amino acids. Germline V CDR1 and CDR2: KGHSH, LQKENI. This CDR3 is CASSPYSAGTDTQYF. CDR3 DNA sequence: TGTGCCAGCTCACCCTATTCTGCGGGGACAGATACGCAGTATTTT. The full variable domain, with the rest looked up from reference TRBV18 and TRBJ2-3, is NAGVMQNPRHLVRRRGQEARLRCSPMKGHSHVYWYRQLPEEGLKFMVYLQKENIIDESGMPKERFSAEFPKEGPSILRIQQVVRGDSAAYFCASSPYSAGTDTQYFGPGTRLTVL.

This clonotype was observed many times. The chain links TRBV28 to TRBJ2-7; D gene ambiguous. V lost 7 bases and J lost 6, with 10 bases in between. The germline gives CDR1 MDHEN, CDR2 SYDVKM. The CDR3 runs to 11 residues. The CDR3 is CASTLGPEQYF. In DNA form, the CDR3 reads TGTGCCAGCACCCTAGGGCCCGAGCAGTACTTC. The full variable domain, rest sourced from reference TRBV28 and TRBJ2-7, is DVKVTQSSRYLVKRTGEKVFLECVQDMDHENMFWYRQDPGLGLRLIYFSYDVKMKEKGDIPEGYSVSREKKERFSLILESASTNQTSMYLCASTLGPEQYFGPGTRLTVT.

This clonotype was seen a few times. This chain links TRBV10-1 with TRBJ2-3, with no clear D. Germline V gene data show CDR1 as WNHNN and CDR2 as SYGVQD (reference sequence). V was cut by 3 bases and J by 6 bases, with 13 bases left in between. The CDR3 contains 14 residues. The CDR3 DNA reads as TGCGCCAGCAGTGAATTACTCTGGGGTGATACGCAGTATTTT. Translation gives CASSELLWGDTQYF.

The chain combines TRBV4-1 with TRBJ1-2; maybe TRBD1 (5 bases). CDR3 length: 12 amino acids. Germline CDR1 is MGHRA and CDR2 is YSYEKL. Trimming shortened V by 3 bases and J by 4 bases, and 6 bases separated the two germline ends. CDR3 in amino acids: CASSQDTYGYTF. The CDR3, as DNA: TGCGCCAGCAGCCAGGACACCTATGGCTACACCTTC.

This clonotype was counted many times. The chain has TRBV5-4 and TRBJ1-1; D may be TRBD1 (5 bases). The CDR3 is 13 amino acids. CDR1 is SGHNT and CDR2 is YYREEE in the germline V gene (reference sequence). The V gene lost 5 bases and the J gene lost 5 bases, with 13 bases spanning the gap. CDR3 protein: CASRASRATEAFF. In DNA form, the CDR3 reads TGTGCCAGCAGGGCAAGCAGGGCGACTGAAGCTTTCTTT. Using reference TRBV5-4 and TRBJ1-1 for the parts outside the CDR3, the full variable domain is ETGVTQSPTHLIKTRGQQVTLRCSSQSGHNTVSWYQQALGQGPQFIFQYYREEENGRGNFPPRFSGLQFPNYSSELNVNALELDDSALYLCASRASRATEAFFGQGTRLTVV.

This clonotype was seen more than once but under ten times. The chain has TRBV28 and TRBJ2-5; tentative D call: TRBD1 (6 bases). Trimming cost V 7 bases and J 4 bases, with 13 bases left between them. Per the germline V gene, CDR1 is MDHEN and CDR2 is SYDVKM. This CDR3 spans 13 amino acids. Written as DNA, the CDR3 is TGTGCCAGCACACAGCAGGGGCCAGAGACCCAGTACTTC. Protein product: CASTQQGPETQYF.

The chain recombines TRBV18 with TRBJ1-6, with D unresolved. CDR1 and CDR2 (germline): KGHSH, LQKENI. V was cut by 3 bases and J by 4 bases, with 10 bases left in between. This CDR3 is 15 amino acids long. The CDR3 region has the DNA TGTGCCAGCTCACCTGACGGACGGTATAATTCACCCCTCCACTTT. It is translated as CASSPDGRYNSPLHF.

The chain combines TRBV29-1 with TRBJ1-1, with a tentative D call TRBD1 (5 bases). The CDR3 extends over 12 amino acids. Deletions cut 6 bases from V and 4 bases from J, with 12 bases between. Looked up from germline, CDR1 is SQVTM and CDR2 is ANQGSEA. The CDR3: CSVTREGTEAFF. CDR3 DNA: TGCAGCGTCACCAGGGAGGGCACTGAAGCTTTCTTT.

This clonotype was seen more than once but under ten times. The chain has TRBV28 and TRBJ1-2; TRBD1 agrees at 8 bases. CDR3 length equals 24 residues. With 4 bases clipped from V and 1 base from J, the junction kept 32 bases outside the gene matches. CDR1 is MDHEN and CDR2 is SYDVKM in the germline V gene. DNA for the CDR3: TGTGCCAGCAGTTCCGGGACAGGAGTGTATAGAAAACAAAACGGGGGGCCTAATAACTATGGCTACACCTTC. Amino acids: CASSSGTGVYRKQNGGPNNYGYTF.

This clonotype was detected ten times or more. V is TRBV7-6 and J is TRBJ2-1; the D is unclear. Trimming took off 5 bases at V and 8 bases at J, with 22 bases between the two ends. Germline V CDR1 and CDR2: SGHVS, FNYEAQ. This CDR3 comprises 16 residues. The CDR3: CASSAHLYIRVHEQFF. The CDR3, as DNA: TGTGCCAGCAGCGCGCACCTATATATTCGGGTCCATGAGCAGTTCTTC.

This clonotype was detected only once. J is TRBJ1-6 and V is TRBV28, with no clear D. Trimming removed 6 bases from V and 10 bases from J, with 19 bases in between. Germline V CDR1 and CDR2: MDHEN, SYDVKM. The CDR3 runs to 15 residues. The CDR3 loop reads CASRITGSTGSPLHF. The CDR3 DNA is TGTGCCAGCAGAATCACGGGGAGCACCGGGTCACCCCTCCACTTT.

The chain is built from TRBV9 and TRBJ1-1; no firm D call. Germline loops: CDR1 SGDLS, CDR2 YYNGEE. Trimming left V 3 bases short and J 2 bases short, with 5 bases between. The CDR3 runs 12 residues. The CDR3 sequence: CASSEHNTEAFF. CDR3 sequence (DNA): TGTGCCAGCAGCGAGCACAACACTGAAGCTTTCTTT.

This clonotype was observed many times. The chain couples TRBV18 to TRBJ1-5, with no clear D. The germline gives CDR1 KGHSH, CDR2 LQKENI. V was shortened by 3 bases and J by 4 bases, with 7 bases between the two germline ends. This CDR3 is built from 13 residues. The CDR3 DNA sequence: TGTGCCAGCTCACCGACGGCTAATCAGCCCCAGCATTTT. Amino acids: CASSPTANQPQHF.

This clonotype was counted many times. This rearrangement joins TRBV5-4 to TRBJ1-1, with 8 nucleotides matching TRBD1. The CDR3 extends over 15 amino acids. Germline V gene lookup returns CDR1 SGHNT and CDR2 YYREEE (reference sequence). Trimming at V came to 3 bases and at J to 4 bases, leaving 8 bases not matched to a gene. The CDR3 DNA is TGTGCCAGCAGCTCAGGACAGGGACGGGCCACTGAAGCTTTCTTT. Translated: CASSSGQGRATEAFF.

This clonotype was observed many times. The J gene is TRBJ1-4, the V gene TRBV5-1; D is unclear. Germline lookup yields CDR1 SGHRS and CDR2 YFSETQ. Trimming shortened V by 3 bases and J by 0 bases, and 6 bases separated the two germline ends. The CDR3 extends over 14 amino acids. The CDR3: CASSWTATNEKLFF. CDR3 nucleotides: TGCGCCAGCAGCTGGACGGCAACTAATGAAAAACTGTTTTTT.